This T cell receptor beta chain was observed in a study of blood T cell repertoires in COVID-19. Study-level information: There were acute and convalescent COVID-19 samples, and they came from the United States, Italy and Spain. Sources were T cells, B-cell-depleted T cells, or PBMCs; the material itself was cDNA or gDNA.

The CDR3 has 13 residues. Germline V CDR1 and CDR2: SGHRS, YFSETQ. Trimming stripped 0 bases from V and 5 bases from J, with 9 bases between. Original analysis: Nucleated cell counts were estimated from reference gene primer amplification. The data were produced by immunoSEQ multiplex PCR, yet TCRdb's version contains in-frame clones alone and is incomplete. The DNA was the basis for D and trimming; V, J and clone size are from that table. The sample shows 200,000 or so clones, approximately 84% of them seen only once. The receptor was derived from a woman aged 30 to 39 who had recovered from COVID-19. The chain couples TRBV5-1 to TRBJ2-7; D ambiguous. Material: peripheral blood. The CDR3 sequence: CASSLATLDEQYF. The CDR3 DNA reads as TGCGCCAGCAGCTTGGCCACCCTAGACGAGCAGTACTTC.